This T cell receptor beta chain was captured in a study of shared T cell receptors in the human thymus. Assay used: immunoSEQ multiplex PCR; TCRdb lists only in-frame clones, some missing. Of just under 550,000 clones listed, 75% to 85% are singletons. The germline V gene has CDR1 SGHRS and CDR2 YFSETQ. The V end was cut by 4 bases, the J end by 3 bases, with 14 bases between. The CDR3 length is 14 residues. These data were also filed under a second study, of human thymus T cells. As that report states: Resected material from corrective heart surgery provided the thymus tissue analysed. What appeared biased in thymic and blood repertoires was the usage of V and J genes. Related studies noted strongly shared thymic repertoires across unrelated people.

The sequenced sample was thymocytes. The receptor was isolated from a boy under three years old with a congenital heart defect. The chain is built from TRBV5-1 and TRBJ2-7; maybe TRBD2 (5 bases). The CDR3 here is CASSPRDIGYEQYF. The DNA of the CDR3 is TGCGCCAGCAGCCCACGGGATATCGGCTACGAGCAGTACTTC.